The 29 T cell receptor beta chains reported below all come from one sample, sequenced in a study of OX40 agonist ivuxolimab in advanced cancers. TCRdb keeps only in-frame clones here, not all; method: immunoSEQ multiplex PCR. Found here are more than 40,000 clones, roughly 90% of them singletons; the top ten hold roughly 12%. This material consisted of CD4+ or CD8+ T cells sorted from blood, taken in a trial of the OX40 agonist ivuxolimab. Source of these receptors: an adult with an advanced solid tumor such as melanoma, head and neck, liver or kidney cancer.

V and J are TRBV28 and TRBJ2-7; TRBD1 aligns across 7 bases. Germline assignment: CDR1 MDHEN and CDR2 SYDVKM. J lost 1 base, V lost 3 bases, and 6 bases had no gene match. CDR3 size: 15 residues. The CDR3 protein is CASSFPGQISYEQYF. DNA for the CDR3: TGTGCCAGCAGTTTCCCGGGACAGATTTCCTACGAGCAGTACTTC.

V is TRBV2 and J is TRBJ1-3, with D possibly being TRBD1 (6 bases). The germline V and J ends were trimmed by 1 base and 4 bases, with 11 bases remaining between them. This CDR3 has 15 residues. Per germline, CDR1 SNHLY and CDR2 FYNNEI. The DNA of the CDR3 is TGTGCCAGCAGTGAAGGGGGGGCGCACGGAAACACCATATATTTT. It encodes CASSEGGAHGNTIYF.

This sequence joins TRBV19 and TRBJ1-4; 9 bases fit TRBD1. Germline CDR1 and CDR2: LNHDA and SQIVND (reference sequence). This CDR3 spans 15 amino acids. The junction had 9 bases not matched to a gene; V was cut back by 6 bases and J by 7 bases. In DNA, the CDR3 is TGTGCCAGTAGGGACGGACAGGGGTTTGGTGAAAAACTGTTTTTT. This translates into CASRDGQGFGEKLFF.

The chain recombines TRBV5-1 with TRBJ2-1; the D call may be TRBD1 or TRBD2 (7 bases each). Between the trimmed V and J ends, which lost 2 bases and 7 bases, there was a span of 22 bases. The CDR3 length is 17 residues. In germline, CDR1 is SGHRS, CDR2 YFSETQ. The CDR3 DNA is TGCGCCAGCAGCTTAACAACGGCAGGGGGGGTCTTTAATGAGCAGTTCTTC. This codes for CASSLTTAGGVFNEQFF.

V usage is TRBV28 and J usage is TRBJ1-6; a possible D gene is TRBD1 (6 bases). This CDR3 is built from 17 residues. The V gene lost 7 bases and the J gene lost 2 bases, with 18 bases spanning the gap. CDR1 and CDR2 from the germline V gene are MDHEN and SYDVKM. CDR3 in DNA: TGTGCCAGCATCAACGGCAGGGGAAATCCCTATAATTCACCCCTCCACTTT. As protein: CASINGRGNPYNSPLHF.

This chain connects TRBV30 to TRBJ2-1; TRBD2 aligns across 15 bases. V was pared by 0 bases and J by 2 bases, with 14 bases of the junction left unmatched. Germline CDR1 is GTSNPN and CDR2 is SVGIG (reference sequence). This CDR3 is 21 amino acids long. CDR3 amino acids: CAWSVRWTSGRAGSPYNEQFF. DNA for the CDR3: TGTGCCTGGAGTGTACGGTGGACTAGCGGGAGGGCCGGGTCCCCCTACAATGAGCAGTTCTTC.

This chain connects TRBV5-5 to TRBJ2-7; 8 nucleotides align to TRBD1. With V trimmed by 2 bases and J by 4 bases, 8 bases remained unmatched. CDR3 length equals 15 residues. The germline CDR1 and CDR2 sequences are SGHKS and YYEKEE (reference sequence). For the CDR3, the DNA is TGTGCCAGCAGCTTCAGAGCAGGGGGCCCGTACGAGCAGTACTTC. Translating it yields CASSFRAGGPYEQYF. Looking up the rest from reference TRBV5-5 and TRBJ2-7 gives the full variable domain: DAGVTQSPTHLIKTRGQQVTLRCSPISGHKSVSWYQQVLGQGPQFIFQYYEKEERGRGNFPDRFSARQFPNYSSELNVNALLLGDSALYLCASSFRAGGPYEQYFGPGTRLTVT.

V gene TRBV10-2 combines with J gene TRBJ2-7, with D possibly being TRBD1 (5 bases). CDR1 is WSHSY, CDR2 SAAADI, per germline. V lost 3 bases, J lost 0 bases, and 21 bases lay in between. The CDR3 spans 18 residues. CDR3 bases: TGCGCCAGCAGTGATCGGGCGGCTACAGGCGATTCCTCCTACGAGCAGTACTTC. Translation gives CASSDRAATGDSSYEQYF.

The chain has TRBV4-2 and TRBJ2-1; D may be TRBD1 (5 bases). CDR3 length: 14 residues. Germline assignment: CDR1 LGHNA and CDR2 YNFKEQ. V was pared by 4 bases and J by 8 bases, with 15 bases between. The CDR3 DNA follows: TGTGCCAGCAGCCCAGCAATAGCAGGGTATGAGCAGTTCTTC. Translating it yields CASSPAIAGYEQFF.

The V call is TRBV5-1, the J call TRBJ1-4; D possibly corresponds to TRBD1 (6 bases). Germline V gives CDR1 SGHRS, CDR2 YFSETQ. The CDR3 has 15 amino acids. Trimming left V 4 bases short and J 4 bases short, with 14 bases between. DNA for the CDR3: TGCGCCAGCAGCCCCTCCGACAGGCTTAATGAAAAACTGTTTTTT. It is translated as CASSPSDRLNEKLFF.

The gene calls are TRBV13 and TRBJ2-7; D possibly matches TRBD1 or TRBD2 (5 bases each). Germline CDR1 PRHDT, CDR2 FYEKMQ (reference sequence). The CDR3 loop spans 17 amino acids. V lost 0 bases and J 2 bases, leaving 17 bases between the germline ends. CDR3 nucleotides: TGTGCCAGCAGCTTAGGCCTGTCCAACCGAGGGGCCTACGAGCAGTACTTC. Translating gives CASSLGLSNRGAYEQYF.

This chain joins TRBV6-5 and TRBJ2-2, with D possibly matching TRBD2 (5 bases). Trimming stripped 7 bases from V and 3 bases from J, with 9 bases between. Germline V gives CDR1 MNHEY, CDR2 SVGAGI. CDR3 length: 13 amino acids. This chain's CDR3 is CASTQEDTGELFF. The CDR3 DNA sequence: TGTGCCAGCACCCAGGAGGACACCGGGGAGCTGTTTTTT.

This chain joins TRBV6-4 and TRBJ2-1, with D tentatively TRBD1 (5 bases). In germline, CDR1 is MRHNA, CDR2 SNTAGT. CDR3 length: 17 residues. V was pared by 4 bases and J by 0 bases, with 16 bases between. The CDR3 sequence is CASSGQGGPSSYNEQFF. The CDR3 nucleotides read TGTGCCAGCAGTGGTCAGGGCGGCCCGAGCTCCTACAATGAGCAGTTCTTC.

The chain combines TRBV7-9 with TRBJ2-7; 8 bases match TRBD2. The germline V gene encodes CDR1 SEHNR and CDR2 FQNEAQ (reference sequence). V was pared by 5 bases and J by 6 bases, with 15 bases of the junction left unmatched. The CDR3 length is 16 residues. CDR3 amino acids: CASSQESGLAFSEQYF. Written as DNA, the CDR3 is TGTGCCAGCAGCCAAGAATCTGGACTAGCTTTCTCCGAGCAGTACTTC. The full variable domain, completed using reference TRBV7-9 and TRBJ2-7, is DTGVSQNPRHKITKRGQNVTFRCDPISEHNRLYWYRQTLGQGPEFLTYFQNEAQLEKSRLLSDRFSAERPKGSFSTLEIQRTEQGDSAMYLCASSQESGLAFSEQYFGPGTRLTVT.

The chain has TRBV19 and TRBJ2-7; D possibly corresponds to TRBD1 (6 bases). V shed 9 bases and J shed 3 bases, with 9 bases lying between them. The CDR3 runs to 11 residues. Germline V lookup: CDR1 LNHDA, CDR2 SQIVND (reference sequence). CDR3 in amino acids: CASGQIYEQYF. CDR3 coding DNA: TGTGCCAGCGGACAGATCTACGAGCAGTACTTC.

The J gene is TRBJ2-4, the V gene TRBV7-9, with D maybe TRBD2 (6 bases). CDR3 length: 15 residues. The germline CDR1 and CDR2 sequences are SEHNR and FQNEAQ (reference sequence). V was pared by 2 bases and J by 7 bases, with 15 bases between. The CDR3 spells CASSLIGGNLNIQYF. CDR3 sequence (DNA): TGTGCCAGCAGCTTAATTGGCGGGAATTTGAACATTCAGTACTTC.

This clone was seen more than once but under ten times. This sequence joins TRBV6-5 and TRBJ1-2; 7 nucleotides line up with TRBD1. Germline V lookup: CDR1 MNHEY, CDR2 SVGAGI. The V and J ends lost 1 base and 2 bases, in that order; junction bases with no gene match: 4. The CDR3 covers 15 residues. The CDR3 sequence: CASSYYRDSNYGYTF. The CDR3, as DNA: TGTGCCAGCAGTTACTACCGGGACAGCAACTATGGCTACACCTTC.

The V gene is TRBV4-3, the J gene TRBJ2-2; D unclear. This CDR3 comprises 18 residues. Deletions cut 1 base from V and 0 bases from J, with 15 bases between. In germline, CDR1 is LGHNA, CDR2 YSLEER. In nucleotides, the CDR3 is TGCGCCAGCAGCCAAGCCCAGGCCGTGAGAGCGAACACCGGGGAGCTGTTTTTT. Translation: CASSQAQAVRANTGELFF.

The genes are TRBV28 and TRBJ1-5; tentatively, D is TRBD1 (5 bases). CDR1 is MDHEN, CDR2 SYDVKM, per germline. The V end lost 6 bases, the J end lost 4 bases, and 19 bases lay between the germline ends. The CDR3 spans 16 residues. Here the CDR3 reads CASSKPRDQLNQPQHF. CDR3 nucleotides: TGTGCCAGCAGCAAACCCCGGGACCAACTAAATCAGCCCCAGCATTTT.

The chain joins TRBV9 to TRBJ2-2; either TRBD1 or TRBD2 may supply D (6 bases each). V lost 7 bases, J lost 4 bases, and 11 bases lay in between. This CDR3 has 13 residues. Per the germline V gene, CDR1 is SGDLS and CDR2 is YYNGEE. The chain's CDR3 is CASRGRSTGELFF. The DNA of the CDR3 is TGTGCCAGCCGGGGGCGTAGCACCGGGGAGCTGTTTTTT.

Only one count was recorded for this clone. The CDR3 DNA is TGTGCCAGCAGCCAGGGGGTGAGGGACACTGAAGCTTTCTTT. It yields the protein CASSQGVRDTEAFF. J is TRBJ1-1 and V is TRBV28; 7 positions agree with TRBD1. The CDR3 sequence is 14 residues long. CDR1 and CDR2 from the germline V gene are MDHEN and SYDVKM. V shed 6 bases, J shed 3 bases, and the junction held 7 bases outside the gene matches.

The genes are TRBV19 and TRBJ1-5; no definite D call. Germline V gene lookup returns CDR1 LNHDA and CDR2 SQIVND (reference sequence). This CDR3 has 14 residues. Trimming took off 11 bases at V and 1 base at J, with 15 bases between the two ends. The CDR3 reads CASREGPSNQPQHF. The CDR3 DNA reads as TGTGCCTCAAGGGAGGGTCCGAGCAATCAGCCCCAGCATTTT.

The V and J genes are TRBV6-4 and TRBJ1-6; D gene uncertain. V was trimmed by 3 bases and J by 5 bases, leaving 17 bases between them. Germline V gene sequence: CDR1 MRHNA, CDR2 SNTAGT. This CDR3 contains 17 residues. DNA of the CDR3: TGTGCCAGCAGTGAAGGCGCGACAACAGAGGATAATTCACCCCTCCACTTT. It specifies CASSEGATTEDNSPLHF.

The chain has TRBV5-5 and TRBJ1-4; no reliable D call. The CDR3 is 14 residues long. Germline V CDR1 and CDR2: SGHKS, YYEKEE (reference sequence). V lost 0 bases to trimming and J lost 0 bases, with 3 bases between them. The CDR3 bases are TGTGCCAGCAGCTTGGATGCAACTAATGAAAAACTGTTTTTT. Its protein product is CASSLDATNEKLFF.

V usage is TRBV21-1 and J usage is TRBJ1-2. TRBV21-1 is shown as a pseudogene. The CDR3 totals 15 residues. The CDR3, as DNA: TGTGCCAGCAGCCCTTGGGACGGGTTGGACTATGGCTACACCTTC. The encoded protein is CASSPWDGLDYGYTF.

The CDR3 sequence: CASSLEGGQSYEQYF. In DNA form, the CDR3 reads TGTGCCAGCAGCTTGGAGGGGGGTCAATCCTACGAGCAGTACTTC. This sequence joins TRBV5-6 and TRBJ2-7; D may correspond to TRBD1 or TRBD2 (6 bases each). The CDR3 length is 15 residues. The V gene lost 0 bases and the J gene lost 1 base, with 11 bases spanning the gap. CDR1 and CDR2 (germline): SGHDT, YYEEEE.

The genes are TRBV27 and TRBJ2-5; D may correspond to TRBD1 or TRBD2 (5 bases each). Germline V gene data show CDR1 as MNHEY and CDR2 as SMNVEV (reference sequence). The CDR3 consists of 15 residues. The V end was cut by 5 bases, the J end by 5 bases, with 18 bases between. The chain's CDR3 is CASSLFGAPPETQYF. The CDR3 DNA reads TGTGCCAGCAGTCTCTTCGGGGCTCCTCCGGAGACCCAGTACTTC.

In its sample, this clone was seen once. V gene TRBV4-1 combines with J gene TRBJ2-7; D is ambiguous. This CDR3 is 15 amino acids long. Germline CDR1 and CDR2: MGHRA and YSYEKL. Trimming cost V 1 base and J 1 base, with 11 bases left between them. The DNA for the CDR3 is TGCGCCAGCAGCCAAGTTGACCTCGGATCCTACGAGCAGTACTTC. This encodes CASSQVDLGSYEQYF.

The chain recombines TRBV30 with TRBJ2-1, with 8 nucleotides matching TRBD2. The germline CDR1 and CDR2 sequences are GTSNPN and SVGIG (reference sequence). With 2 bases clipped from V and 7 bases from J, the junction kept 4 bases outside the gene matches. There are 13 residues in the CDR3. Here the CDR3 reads CAWSWGLDNEQFF. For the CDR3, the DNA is TGTGCCTGGAGTTGGGGACTAGATAATGAGCAGTTCTTC.